The rows below give T cell receptor beta chains drawn from one sample of a study of T-cell memory formation after mild COVID-19. TCRdb used MiXCR to reprocess the 5' RACE reads, holding one entry per CDR3 protein. The sample lists approximately 560,000 distinct CDR3 sequences, roughly a sixth seen once, with about 8.1% in the top ten. The specimen was PBMCs or a T cell subset sorted from them (not recorded which). The receptor source for this set is an adult woman who had mild COVID-19 (a few samples of this study predate the infection). Cell type and time point are not known. The CDR3 runs from the conserved cysteine through the conserved F or W. A D gene is named only where the DNA matches it firmly. Some rows mark clone size as missing; the rest say once, few, many or name a class of expanded clone.

TRBJ2-2,-,-,TRBV6-4,CASSDSPGELFF,TGTGCCAGCAGTGACTCGCCCGGGGAGCTGTTTTTT
TRBJ2-7,-,once,TRBV24-1,CATSDSTGSYEQYF,TGTGCCACCAGTGATTCCACGGGGTCCTACGAGCAGTACTTC
TRBJ1-4,-,-,TRBV6-5,CASSPQGSRTNEKLFF,TGTGCCAGCAGTCCGCAGGGGAGCAGGACTAATGAAAAACTGTTTTTT
TRBJ2-7,TRBD2,few,TRBV19,CASSPPRSGTRSYEQYF,TGTGCCAGTAGCCCCCCTCGTAGCGGGACCCGCTCCTACGAGCAGTACTTC
TRBJ2-7,-,few,TRBV20-1,CSARDRSYYEQYF,TGCAGTGCTAGAGACAGGTCCTACTACGAGCAGTACTTC
TRBJ1-4,-,-,TRBV28,CASRQRGKLFF,TGTGCCAGCAGGCAGAGAGGTAAACTGTTTTTT
TRBJ1-2,-,few,TRBV28,CASSPPHGPASYGYTF,TGTGCCAGCAGTCCACCTCACGGACCGGCAAGCTATGGCTACACCTTC
TRBJ1-5,-,-,TRBV6-5,CASSSQGRYQPQHF,TGTGCCAGCAGTTCTCAGGGGAGGTATCAGCCCCAGCATTTT
TRBJ2-1,-,many,TRBV24-1,CATSDPFYNEQFF,TGTGCCACCAGTGACCCGTTCTACAATGAGCAGTTCTTC
TRBJ2-7,-,few,TRBV19,CASGTSGNYEQYF,TGTGCCAGTGGGACGTCAGGCAACTACGAGCAGTACTTC
TRBJ1-1,TRBD1,-,TRBV5-5,CASSLTGTEQNTEAFF,TGTGCCAGCAGCCTTACCGGGACAGAGCAGAACACTGAAGCTTTCTTT
TRBJ1-1,-,-,TRBV6-4,CASSEAPGANTEAFF,TGTGCCAGCAGTGAGGCACCAGGGGCGAACACTGAAGCTTTCTTT
TRBJ2-7,-,few,TRBV12-3/TRBV12-4,CASNTGQLSSYEQYF,TGTGCCAGCAACACAGGGCAGCTAAGCTCCTACGAGCAGTACTTC
TRBJ2-2,TRBD2,-,TRBV9,CASHGGTHEHTTGELFF,TGTGCCAGCCACGGGGGGACGCACGAACATACCACCGGGGAGCTGTTTTTT
TRBJ1-4,-,few,TRBV7-9,CASSPTGIWNEKLFF,TGTGCCAGCAGCCCCACCGGGATTTGGAACGAAAAACTGTTTTTT
TRBJ1-1,TRBD1,-,TRBV5-1,CASSHLDRANTEAFF,TGCGCCAGCAGCCACCTCGACAGGGCGAACACTGAAGCTTTCTTT
TRBJ1-2,-,-,TRBV7-9,CASSFGVSAHYGYTF,TGTGCCAGCAGCTTCGGCGTGTCCGCACACTATGGCTACACCTTC
TRBJ2-3,-,few,TRBV6-2/TRBV6-3,CASINRDLLTDTQYF,TGTGCCAGCATTAACCGGGACTTACTCACAGATACGCAGTATTTT
TRBJ2-7,TRBD2,-,TRBV6-4,CASRFSGGPHWEQYF,TGTGCCAGCAGATTTAGCGGGGGGCCACACTGGGAGCAGTACTTC
TRBJ1-1,-,-,TRBV7-9,CASSASEAFF,TGTGCCAGCAGCGCTTCTGAAGCTTTCTTT
TRBJ1-6,TRBD1,few,TRBV18,CASSPGQRLNSPLHF,TGTGCCAGCTCACCGGGACAGCGACTAAATTCACCCCTCCACTTT
TRBJ1-2,TRBD1,few,TRBV18,CASSPQGAIYGYTF,TGTGCCAGCTCACCACAGGGGGCGATCTATGGCTACACCTTC
TRBJ1-5,-,-,TRBV7-2,CASSVLNSNQPQHF,TGTGCCAGCAGCGTACTTAATAGCAATCAGCCCCAGCATTTT